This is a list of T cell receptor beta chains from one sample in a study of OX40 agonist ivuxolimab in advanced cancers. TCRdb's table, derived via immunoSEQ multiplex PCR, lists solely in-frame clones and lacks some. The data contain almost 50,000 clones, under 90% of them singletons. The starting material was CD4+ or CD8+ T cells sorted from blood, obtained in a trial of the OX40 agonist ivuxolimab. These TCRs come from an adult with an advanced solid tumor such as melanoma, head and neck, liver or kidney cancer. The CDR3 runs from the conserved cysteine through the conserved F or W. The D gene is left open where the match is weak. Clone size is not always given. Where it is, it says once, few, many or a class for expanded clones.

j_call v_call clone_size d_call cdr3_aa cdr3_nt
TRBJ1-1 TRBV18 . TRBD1 CASSLTGAGTEAFF TGTGCCAGCTCACTTACAGGGGCCGGCACTGAAGCTTTCTTT
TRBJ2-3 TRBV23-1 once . CASSQSGSLDTQYF TGCGCCAGCAGTCAATCGGGGTCGTTAGATACGCAGTATTTT
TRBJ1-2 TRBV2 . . CASSENYGYTF TGTGCCAGCAGTGAAAACTATGGCTACACCTTC
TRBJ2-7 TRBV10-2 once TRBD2 CASRDPGTSGYYEQYF TGCGCCAGCAGAGATCCCGGGACTAGCGGTTACTACGAGCAGTACTTC
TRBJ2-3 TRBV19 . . CASRRGLGQDTQYF TGTGCCAGTAGGCGGGGACTGGGGCAAGATACGCAGTATTTT
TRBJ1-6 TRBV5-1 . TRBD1 CASSGGTGSGYFISPLHF TGCGCCAGCAGCGGGGGGACAGGGAGTGGGTATTTCATCTCACCCCTCCACTTT
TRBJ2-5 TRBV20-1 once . CSAIVGETQYF TGCAGTGCTATTGTTGGGGAGACCCAGTACTTC
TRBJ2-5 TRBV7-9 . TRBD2 CASSLASGTQGETQYF TGTGCCAGCAGCTTGGCTAGCGGGACCCAAGGGGAGACCCAGTACTTC
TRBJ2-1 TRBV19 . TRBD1 CASSAILTGGNEQFF TGTGCCAGTAGTGCGATCCTGACAGGGGGAAATGAGCAGTTCTTC
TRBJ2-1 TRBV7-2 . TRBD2 CASRLAGLARYEQFF TGTGCCAGCAGGCTAGCGGGACTAGCGCGATATGAGCAGTTCTTC
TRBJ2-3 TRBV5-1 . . CASSLALGQNTDTQYF TGCGCCAGCAGCTTGGCGCTGGGGCAGAACACAGATACGCAGTATTTT
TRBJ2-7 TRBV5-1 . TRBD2 CASSFWGKPGTSGMFSYEQYF TGCGCCAGCAGCTTTTGGGGCAAACCCGGGACTAGCGGGATGTTTTCCTACGAGCAGTACTTC
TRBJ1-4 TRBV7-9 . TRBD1 CASQEGANEKLFF TGTGCCAGCCAAGAGGGGGCAAATGAAAAACTGTTTTTT
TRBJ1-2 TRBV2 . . CASSEGFGGYTF TGTGCCAGCAGTGAAGGGTTCGGCGGCTACACCTTC
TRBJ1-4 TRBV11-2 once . CASSPGGSEKLFF TGTGCCAGCAGCCCCGGGGGGAGTGAAAAACTGTTTTTT
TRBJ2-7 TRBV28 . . CASRGQGRYEQYF TGTGCCAGCAGGGGTCAGGGAAGATACGAGCAGTACTTC
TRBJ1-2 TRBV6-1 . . CASSQQGNGYTF TGTGCCAGCAGTCAACAGGGCAATGGCTACACCTTC
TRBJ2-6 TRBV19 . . CASKKGLGANVLTF TGTGCCAGTAAGAAGGGGCTCGGGGCCAACGTCCTGACTTTC
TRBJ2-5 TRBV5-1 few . CASSAGQYQETQYF TGCGCCAGCAGCGCAGGACAGTACCAAGAGACCCAGTACTTC
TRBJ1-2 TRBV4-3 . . CASSQALAGGFRYGYTF TGCGCCAGCAGCCAAGCATTAGCGGGAGGCTTCCGCTATGGCTACACCTTC
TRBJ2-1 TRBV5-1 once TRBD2 CARTRLAGNNEQFF TGCGCCCGTACCAGGCTAGCGGGGAACAATGAGCAGTTCTTC
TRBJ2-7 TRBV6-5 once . CASSATRSYEQYF TGTGCCAGCAGTGCGACACGATCCTACGAGCAGTACTTC
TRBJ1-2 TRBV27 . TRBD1 CASRRTGEGYTF TGTGCCAGCAGGAGGACAGGGGAAGGCTACACCTTC